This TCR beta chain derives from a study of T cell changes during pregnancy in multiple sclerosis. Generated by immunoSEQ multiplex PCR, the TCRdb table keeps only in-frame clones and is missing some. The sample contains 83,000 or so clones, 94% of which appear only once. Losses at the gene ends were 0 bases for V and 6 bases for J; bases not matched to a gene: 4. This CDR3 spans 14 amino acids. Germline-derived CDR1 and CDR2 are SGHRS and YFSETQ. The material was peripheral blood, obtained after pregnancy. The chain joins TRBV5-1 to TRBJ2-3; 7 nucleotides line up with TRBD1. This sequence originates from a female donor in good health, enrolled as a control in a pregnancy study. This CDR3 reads CASSLEGAGDTQYF. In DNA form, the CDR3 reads TGCGCCAGCAGCTTGGAGGGGGCAGGGGATACGCAGTATTTT. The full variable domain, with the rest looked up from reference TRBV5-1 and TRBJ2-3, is KAGVTQTPRYLIKTRGQQVTLSCSPISGHRSVSWYQQTPGQGLQFLFEYFSETQRNKGNFPGRFSGRQFSNSRSEMNVSTLELGDSALYLCASSLEGAGDTQYFGPGTRLTVL.